This T cell receptor beta chain is from a study of control samples from healthy donors and cancer patients. This CDR3 has 15 amino acids. The germline CDR1 and CDR2 sequences are SNHLY and FYNNEI. The germline V and J ends were trimmed by 10 bases and 1 base, with 19 bases remaining between them. TCRdb's table, derived via immunoSEQ multiplex PCR, lists solely in-frame clones and lacks some. The sample includes under 200,000 clones, approximately 94% of them seen just once. The sequence was collected from a woman aged 40-49 years in good health. The sample was blood. The V gene is TRBV2, the J gene TRBJ1-1; maybe TRBD1 (6 bases). Here the CDR3 reads CATRQDTTGNTEAFF. DNA for the CDR3: TGTGCCACAAGACAGGATACCACTGGGAACACTGAAGCTTTCTTT.